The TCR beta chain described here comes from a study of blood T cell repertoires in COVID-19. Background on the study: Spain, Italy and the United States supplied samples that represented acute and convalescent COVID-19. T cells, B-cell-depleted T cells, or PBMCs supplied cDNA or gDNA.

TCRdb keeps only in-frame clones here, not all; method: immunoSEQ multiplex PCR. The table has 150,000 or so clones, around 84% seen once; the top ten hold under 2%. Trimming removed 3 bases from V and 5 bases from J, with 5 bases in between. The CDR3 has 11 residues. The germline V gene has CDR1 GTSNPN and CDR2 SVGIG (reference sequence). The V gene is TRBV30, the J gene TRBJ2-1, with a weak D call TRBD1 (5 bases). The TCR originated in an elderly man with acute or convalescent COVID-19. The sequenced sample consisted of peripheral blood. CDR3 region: CAWSRDNEQFF. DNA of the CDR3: TGTGCCTGGAGCAGGGACAATGAGCAGTTCTTC.